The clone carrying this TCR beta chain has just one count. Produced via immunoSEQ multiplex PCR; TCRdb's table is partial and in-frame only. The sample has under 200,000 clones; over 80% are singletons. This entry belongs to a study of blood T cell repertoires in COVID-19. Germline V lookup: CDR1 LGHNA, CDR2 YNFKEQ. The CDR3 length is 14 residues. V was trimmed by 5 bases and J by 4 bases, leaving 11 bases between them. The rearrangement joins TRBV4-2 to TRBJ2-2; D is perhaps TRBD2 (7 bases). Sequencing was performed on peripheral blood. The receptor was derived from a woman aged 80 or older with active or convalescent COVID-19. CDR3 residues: CASSGRGATGELFF. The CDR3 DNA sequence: TGTGCCAGCAGCGGACGGGGGGCCACCGGGGAGCTGTTTTTT.